The 3 T cell receptor beta chains reported below all come from one sample, sequenced in a study of cytomegalovirus exposure and HLA in healthy donors. This PCR relied on a set of 60 Vbeta primers and 13 Jbeta primers. Assay: immunoSEQ multiplex PCR; the TCRdb copy retains only in-frame clones and omits some. The table lists 100,000 or so clones, 76% of them singletons, with 5% to 5.5% in the top ten. The sequenced material came from PBMCs. The receptors derive from a man aged 30 to 39 in good health and CMV-seropositive.

There are a few counts of this clone. The rearrangement joins TRBV5-6 to TRBJ1-2; D unresolved. V lost 6 bases and J lost 4, with 13 bases in between. Germline CDR1 and CDR2: SGHDT and YYEEEE. The CDR3 is 13 amino acids. The CDR3 protein is CASTPGGVYGYTF. CDR3 DNA sequence: TGTGCCAGCACCCCCGGAGGTGTCTATGGCTACACCTTC.

The V call is TRBV29-1, the J call TRBJ2-2, with TRBD2 matching 8 bases. The CDR3 has 16 amino acids. Germline lookup yields CDR1 SQVTM and CDR2 ANQGSEA. J was trimmed by 2 bases and V by 7 bases; bases with no gene match: 12. In DNA form, the CDR3 reads TGCAGCGCCGCCGGGGGTAGCGGGGTCAACACCGGGGAGCTGTTTTTT. Translated, it gives CSAAGGSGVNTGELFF.

The chain recombines TRBV19 with TRBJ2-2; D gene uncertain. V was clipped by 3 bases and J by 2 bases, with 13 bases between them. The CDR3 is 16 residues long. Germline-derived CDR1 and CDR2 are LNHDA and SQIVND (reference sequence). The chain's CDR3 is CASSIWYRTNTGELFF. The CDR3 nucleotides read TGTGCCAGTAGTATCTGGTACCGTACTAACACCGGGGAGCTGTTTTTT.